This note documents a single T cell receptor beta chain sequence. This specimen belongs to a study of T-cell memory formation after mild COVID-19. TCRdb used MiXCR to reprocess the 5' RACE reads, holding one entry per CDR3 protein. The sample comprises 110,000 or so distinct CDR3 sequences, about a fifth of which are singletons, and under 50% rests with the top ten. V gave up 5 bases and J gave up 4 bases, with 14 bases separating them. This CDR3 has 14 amino acids. The chain uses TRBV12-3 or TRBV12-4 and TRBJ1-2; D not certain. This clonotype was sampled from a man younger than 35 who had mild COVID-19 (a few samples of this study predate the infection). Cell type and time point are not known. Source material: PBMCs or a T cell subset sorted from them (not recorded which). The CDR3 spells CASSPEPPTYGYTF. In DNA, the CDR3 is TGTGCCAGCAGTCCCGAGCCCCCAACCTATGGCTACACCTTC.